This T cell receptor (beta chain) was profiled in a study of response to subunit inactivated influenza vaccine. The CDR3 is made up of 16 amino acids. Trimming removed 0 bases at V and 3 bases at J, with 13 bases between. Germline V lookup: CDR1 MGHDK, CDR2 SYGVNS. TCRdb itself ran the RT-PCR reads through MiXCR, one entry per CDR3 protein. There are 150,000 to 200,000 distinct CDR3 sequences in the sample; 9.5% to 15% occur only once, and roughly 29% lies in the top ten. Separately, the same data were catalogued under a study of T cells expressing NK-cell markers. From that paper: Generation of TCR beta cDNA was performed by 5'RACE template switching incorporating UMIs. According to the study, TCR beta repertoires originated from sorted CD3+CD56+NKG2C+, CD3+CD56+NKG2C- and CD3+CD56-NKG2C+ T cells. Seven HCMV-seropositive donors and one seronegative donor made up the eight sequenced donors.

Sequenced here: CD8+ T cells sorted from PBMCs, sampled about 13 days after vaccination. V and J are TRBV25-1 and TRBJ2-3, with D possibly TRBD2 on 7 matching bases. This clonotype was obtained from a man aged 45-65 years who received an inactivated influenza vaccine. Written as DNA, the CDR3 is TGTGCCAGCAGTGAATATCTGGGGGGGCCAACAGATACGCAGTATTTT. Translating gives CASSEYLGGPTDTQYF. Filled out from reference TRBV25-1 and TRBJ2-3, the complete variable domain reads EADIYQTPRYLVIGTGKKITLECSQTMGHDKMYWYQQDPGMELHLIHYSYGVNSTEKGDLSSESTVSRIRTEHFPLTLESARPSHTSQYLCASSEYLGGPTDTQYFGPGTRLTVL.